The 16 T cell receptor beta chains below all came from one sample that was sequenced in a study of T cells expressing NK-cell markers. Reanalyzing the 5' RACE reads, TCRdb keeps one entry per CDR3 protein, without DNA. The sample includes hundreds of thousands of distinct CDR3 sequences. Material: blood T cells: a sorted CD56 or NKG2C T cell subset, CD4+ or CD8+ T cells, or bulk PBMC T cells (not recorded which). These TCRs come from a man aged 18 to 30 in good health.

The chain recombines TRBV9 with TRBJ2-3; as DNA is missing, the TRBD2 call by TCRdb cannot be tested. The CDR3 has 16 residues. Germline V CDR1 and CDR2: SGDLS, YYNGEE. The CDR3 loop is CASSRGTQRSTDTQYF.

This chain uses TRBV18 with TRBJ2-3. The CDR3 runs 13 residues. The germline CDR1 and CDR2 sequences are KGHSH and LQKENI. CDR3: CASSPELLDTQYF.

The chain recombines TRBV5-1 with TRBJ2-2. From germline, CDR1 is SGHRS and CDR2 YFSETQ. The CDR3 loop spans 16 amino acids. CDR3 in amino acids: CASSLVRVAGTGELFF.

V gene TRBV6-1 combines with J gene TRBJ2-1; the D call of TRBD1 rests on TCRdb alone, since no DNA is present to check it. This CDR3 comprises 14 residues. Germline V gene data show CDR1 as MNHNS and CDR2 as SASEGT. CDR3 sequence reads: CASRPGTGPDEQFF.

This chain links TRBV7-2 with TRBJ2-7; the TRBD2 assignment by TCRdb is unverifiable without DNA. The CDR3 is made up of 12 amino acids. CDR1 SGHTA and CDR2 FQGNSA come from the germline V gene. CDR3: CASSLGAFEQYF.

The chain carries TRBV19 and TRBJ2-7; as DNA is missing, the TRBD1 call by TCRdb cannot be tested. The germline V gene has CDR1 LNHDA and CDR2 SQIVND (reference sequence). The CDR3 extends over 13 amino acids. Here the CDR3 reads CASSTTGNYEQYF. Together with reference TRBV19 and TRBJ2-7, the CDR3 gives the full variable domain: DGGITQSPKYLFRKEGQNVTLSCEQNLNHDAMYWYRQDPGQGLRLIYYSQIVNDFQKGDIAEGYSVSREKKESFPLTVTSAQKNPTAFYLCASSTTGNYEQYFGPGTRLTVT.

CDR3 sequence reads: CASSHGYEGRQGNGYTF. The V and J genes are TRBV3-1 and TRBJ1-2; TCRdb names TRBD1, which stays unverified in the absence of DNA. Looked up from germline, CDR1 is LGHDT and CDR2 is YNNKEL (reference sequence). The CDR3 totals 17 residues.

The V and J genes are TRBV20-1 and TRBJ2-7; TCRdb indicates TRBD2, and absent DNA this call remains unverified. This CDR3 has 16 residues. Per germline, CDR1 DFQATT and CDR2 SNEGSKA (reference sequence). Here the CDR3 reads CSVRELAGEGSYEQYF.

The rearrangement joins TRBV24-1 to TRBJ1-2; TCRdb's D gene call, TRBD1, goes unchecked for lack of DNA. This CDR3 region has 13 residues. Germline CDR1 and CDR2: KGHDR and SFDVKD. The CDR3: CATRSGTDYGYTF.

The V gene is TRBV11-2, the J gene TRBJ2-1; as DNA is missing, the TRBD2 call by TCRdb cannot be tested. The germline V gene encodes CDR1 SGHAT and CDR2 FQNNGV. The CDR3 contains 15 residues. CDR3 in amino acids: CASSSPSGVGNEQFF.

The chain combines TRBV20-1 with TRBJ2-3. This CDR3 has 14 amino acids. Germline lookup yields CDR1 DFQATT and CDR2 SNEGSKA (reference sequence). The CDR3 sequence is CSAYPVADTDTQYF.

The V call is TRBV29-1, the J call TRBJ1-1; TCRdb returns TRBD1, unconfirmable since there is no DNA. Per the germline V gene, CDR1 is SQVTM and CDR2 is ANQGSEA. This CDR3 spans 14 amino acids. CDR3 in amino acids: CSARGVNLNTEAFF. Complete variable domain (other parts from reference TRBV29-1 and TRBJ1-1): SAVISQKPSRDICQRGTSLTIQCQVDSQVTMMFWYRQQPGQSLTLIATANQGSEATYESGFVIDKFPISRPNLTFSTLTVSNMSPEDSSIYLCSARGVNLNTEAFFGQGTRLTVV.

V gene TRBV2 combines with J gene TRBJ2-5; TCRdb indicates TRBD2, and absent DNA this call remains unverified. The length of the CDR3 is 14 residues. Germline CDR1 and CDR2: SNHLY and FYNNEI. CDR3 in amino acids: CASSAAGVGETQYF.

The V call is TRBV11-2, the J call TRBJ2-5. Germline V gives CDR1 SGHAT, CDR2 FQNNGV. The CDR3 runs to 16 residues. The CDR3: CASSLEPASPQGTQYF.

The chain's CDR3 is CASTHLGGSPSYNEQFF. V and J are TRBV28 and TRBJ2-1; TCRdb's assignment of TRBD1 cannot be checked, as there is no DNA. CDR1 is MDHEN, CDR2 SYDVKM, per germline. The CDR3 loop spans 17 amino acids.

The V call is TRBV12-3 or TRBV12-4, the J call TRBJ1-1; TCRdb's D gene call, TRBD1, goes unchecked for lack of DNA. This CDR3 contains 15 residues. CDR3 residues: CASTPWTGGWTEAFF.